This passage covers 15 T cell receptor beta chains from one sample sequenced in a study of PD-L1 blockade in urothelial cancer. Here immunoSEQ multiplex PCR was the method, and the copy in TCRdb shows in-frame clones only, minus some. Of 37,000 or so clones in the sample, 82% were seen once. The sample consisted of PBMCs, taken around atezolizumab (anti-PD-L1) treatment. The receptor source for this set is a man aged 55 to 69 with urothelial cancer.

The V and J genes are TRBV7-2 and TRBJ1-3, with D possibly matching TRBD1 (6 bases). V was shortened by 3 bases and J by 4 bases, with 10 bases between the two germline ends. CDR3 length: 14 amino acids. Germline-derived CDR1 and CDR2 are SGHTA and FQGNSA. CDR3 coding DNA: TGTGCCAGCAGCTTTCCACAGGGAGGAAACACCATATATTTT. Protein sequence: CASSFPQGGNTIYF.

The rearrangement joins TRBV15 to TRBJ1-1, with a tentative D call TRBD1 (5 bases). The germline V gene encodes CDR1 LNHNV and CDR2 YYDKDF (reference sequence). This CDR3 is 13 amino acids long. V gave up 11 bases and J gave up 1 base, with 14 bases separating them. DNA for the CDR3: TGTGCCTCTAAGCGGGGGTCGAACACTGAAGCTTTCTTT. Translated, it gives CASKRGSNTEAFF.

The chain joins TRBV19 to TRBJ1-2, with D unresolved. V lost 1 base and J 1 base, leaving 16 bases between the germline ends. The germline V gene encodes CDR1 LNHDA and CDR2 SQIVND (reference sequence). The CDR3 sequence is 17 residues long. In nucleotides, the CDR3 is TGTGCCAGTAGTATAGTCGGGGAGGAGGTCCTTAACTATGGCTACACCTTC. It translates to CASSIVGEEVLNYGYTF.

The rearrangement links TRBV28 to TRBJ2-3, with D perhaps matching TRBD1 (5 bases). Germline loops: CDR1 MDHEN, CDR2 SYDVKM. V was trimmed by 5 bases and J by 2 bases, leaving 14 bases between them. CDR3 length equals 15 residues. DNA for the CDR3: TGTGCCAGCAGTAACACAGGACCTTTCACAGATACGCAGTATTTT. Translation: CASSNTGPFTDTQYF.

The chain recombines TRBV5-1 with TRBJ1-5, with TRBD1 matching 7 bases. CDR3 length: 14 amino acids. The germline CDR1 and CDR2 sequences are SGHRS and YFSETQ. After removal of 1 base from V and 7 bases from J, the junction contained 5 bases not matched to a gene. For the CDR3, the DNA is TGCGCCAGCAGCTTGACAGGGGTGGGCCAGCCCCAGCATTTT. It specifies CASSLTGVGQPQHF.

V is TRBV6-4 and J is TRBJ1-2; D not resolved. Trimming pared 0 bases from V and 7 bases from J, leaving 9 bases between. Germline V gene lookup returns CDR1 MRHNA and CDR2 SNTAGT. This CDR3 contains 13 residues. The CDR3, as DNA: TGTGCCAGCAGTGACTCGCGTATTGGTGGCTACACCTTC. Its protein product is CASSDSRIGGYTF.

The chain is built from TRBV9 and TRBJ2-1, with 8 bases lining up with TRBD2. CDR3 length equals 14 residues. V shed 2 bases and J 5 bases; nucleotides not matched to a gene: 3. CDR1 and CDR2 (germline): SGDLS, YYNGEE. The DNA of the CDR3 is TGTGCCAGCAGCGTTAGCGGGATCGACAATGAGCAGTTCTTC. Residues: CASSVSGIDNEQFF.

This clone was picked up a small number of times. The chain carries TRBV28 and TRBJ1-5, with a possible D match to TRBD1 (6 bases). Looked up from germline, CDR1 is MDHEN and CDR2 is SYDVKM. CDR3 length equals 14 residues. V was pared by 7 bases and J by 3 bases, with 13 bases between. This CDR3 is CASIVTGFNQPQHF. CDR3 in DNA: TGTGCCAGCATTGTGACAGGCTTCAATCAGCCCCAGCATTTT.

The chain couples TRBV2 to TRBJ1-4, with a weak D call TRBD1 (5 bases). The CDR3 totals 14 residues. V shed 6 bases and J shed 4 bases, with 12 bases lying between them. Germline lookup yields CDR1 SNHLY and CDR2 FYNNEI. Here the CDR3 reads CASRPDSVNEKLFF. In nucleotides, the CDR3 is TGTGCCAGCAGGCCCGACAGCGTTAATGAAAAACTGTTTTTT.

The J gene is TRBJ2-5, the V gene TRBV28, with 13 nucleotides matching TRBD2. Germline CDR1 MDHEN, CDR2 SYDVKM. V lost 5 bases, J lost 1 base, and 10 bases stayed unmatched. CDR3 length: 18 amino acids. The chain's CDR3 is CASSPPGTSGEIQETQYF. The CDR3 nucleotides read TGTGCCAGCAGTCCCCCCGGGACTAGCGGGGAGATCCAAGAGACCCAGTACTTC.

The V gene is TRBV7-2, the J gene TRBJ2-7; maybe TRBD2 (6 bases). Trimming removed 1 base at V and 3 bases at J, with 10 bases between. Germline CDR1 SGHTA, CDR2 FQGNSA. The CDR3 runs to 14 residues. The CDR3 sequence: CASSLGLVNYEQYF. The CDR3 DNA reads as TGTGCCAGCAGCTTAGGACTAGTAAACTACGAGCAGTACTTC.

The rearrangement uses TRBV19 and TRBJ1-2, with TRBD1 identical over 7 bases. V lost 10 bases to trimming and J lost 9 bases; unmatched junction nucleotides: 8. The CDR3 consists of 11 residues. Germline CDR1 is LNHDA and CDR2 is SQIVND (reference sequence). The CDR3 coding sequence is TGTGCCACTACCCAGGGACAGCGCTACACCTTC. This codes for CATTQGQRYTF.

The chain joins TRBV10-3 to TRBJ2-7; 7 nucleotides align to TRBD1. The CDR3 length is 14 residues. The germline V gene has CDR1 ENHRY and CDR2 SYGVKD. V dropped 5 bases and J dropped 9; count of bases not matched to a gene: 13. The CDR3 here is CAISSGDRHPWQYF. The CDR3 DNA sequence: TGTGCCATCAGTTCCGGGGACAGACACCCGTGGCAGTACTTC.

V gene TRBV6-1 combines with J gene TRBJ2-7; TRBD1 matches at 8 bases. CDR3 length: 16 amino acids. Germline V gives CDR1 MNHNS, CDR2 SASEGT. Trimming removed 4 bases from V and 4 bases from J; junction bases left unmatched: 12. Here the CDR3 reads CASSGRQGKTGYEQYF. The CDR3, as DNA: TGTGCCAGCAGTGGCCGACAGGGGAAGACCGGTTACGAGCAGTACTTC.

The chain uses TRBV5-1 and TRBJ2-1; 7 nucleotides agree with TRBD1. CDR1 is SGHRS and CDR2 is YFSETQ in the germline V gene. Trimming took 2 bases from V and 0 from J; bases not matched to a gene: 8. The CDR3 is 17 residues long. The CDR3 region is CASSFTGASSSYNEQFF. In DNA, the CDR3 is TGCGCCAGCAGCTTCACAGGGGCCAGTAGCTCCTACAATGAGCAGTTCTTC.